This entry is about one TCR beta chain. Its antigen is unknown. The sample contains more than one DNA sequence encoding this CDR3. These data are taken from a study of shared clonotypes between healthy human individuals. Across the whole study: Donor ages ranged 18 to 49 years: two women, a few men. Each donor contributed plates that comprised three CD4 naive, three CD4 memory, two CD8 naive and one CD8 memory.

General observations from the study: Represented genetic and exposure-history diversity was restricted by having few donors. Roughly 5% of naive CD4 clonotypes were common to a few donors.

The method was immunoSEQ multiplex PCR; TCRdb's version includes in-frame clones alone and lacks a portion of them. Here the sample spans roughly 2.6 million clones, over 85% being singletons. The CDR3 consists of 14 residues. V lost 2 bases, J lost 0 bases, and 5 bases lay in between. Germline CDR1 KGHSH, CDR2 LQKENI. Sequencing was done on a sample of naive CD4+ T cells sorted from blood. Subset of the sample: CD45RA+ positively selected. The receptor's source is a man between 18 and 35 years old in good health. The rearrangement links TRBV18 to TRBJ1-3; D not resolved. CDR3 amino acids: CASSPENSGNTIYF. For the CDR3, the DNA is TGTGCCAGCTCACCAGAAAACTCTGGAAACACCATATATTTT.